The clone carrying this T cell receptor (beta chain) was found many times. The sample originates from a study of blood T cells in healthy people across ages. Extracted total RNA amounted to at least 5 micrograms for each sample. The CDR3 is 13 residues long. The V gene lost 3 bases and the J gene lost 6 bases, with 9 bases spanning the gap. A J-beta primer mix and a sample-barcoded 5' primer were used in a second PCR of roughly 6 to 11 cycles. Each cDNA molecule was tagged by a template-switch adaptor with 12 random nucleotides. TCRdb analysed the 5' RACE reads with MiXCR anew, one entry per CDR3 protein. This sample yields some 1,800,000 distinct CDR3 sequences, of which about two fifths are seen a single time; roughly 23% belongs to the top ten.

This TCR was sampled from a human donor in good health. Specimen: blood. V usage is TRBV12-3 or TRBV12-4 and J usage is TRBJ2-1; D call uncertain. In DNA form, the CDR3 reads TGTGCCAGCAGTTTGCTAGTAGGCAATGAGCAGTTCTTC. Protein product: CASSLLVGNEQFF.